The 19 T cell receptor beta chains below come from one sample, sequenced in a study of cytomegalovirus exposure and HLA in healthy donors. The PCR had 60 Vbeta and 13 Jbeta primers. The protocol was immunoSEQ multiplex PCR, while the TCRdb copy is restricted to in-frame clones and leaves out a portion. Here the sample spans 75,000 to 100,000 clones, around 8% being singletons. The sample taken for sequencing was PBMCs. The receptors shown here come from a middle-aged man in good health and CMV-seronegative.

This chain joins TRBV18 and TRBJ2-5; 8 bases align to TRBD2. The germline V gene has CDR1 KGHSH and CDR2 LQKENI. This CDR3 has 16 amino acids. J was trimmed by 2 bases and V by 1 base; bases with no gene match: 6. Written as DNA, the CDR3 is TGTGCCAGCTCACCACGTATGACTAGCGAACAAGAGACCCAGTACTTC. This gives the protein CASSPRMTSEQETQYF.

This clone has only a few counts. This chain uses TRBV5-6 with TRBJ2-7; D is ambiguous. V was pared by 0 bases and J by 3 bases, with 13 bases between. The CDR3 sequence is 15 residues long. The germline V gene encodes CDR1 SGHDT and CDR2 YYEEEE. The CDR3 sequence: CASSLGQNSIYEQYF. The CDR3 bases are TGTGCCAGCAGCTTGGGACAAAACTCCATCTACGAGCAGTACTTC.

DNA of the CDR3: TGCGCCAGCAGCCCCACGGGGGACTCCTACAATGAGCAGTTCTTC. Translation: CASSPTGDSYNEQFF. The chain is built from TRBV5-1 and TRBJ2-1; a possible D gene is TRBD2 (6 bases). Between the trimmed V and J ends, which lost 4 bases and 0 bases, there was a span of 11 bases. Germline V gene lookup returns CDR1 SGHRS and CDR2 YFSETQ. CDR3 length: 15 residues.

This clone was detected a few times. The chain recombines TRBV30 with TRBJ2-2; D might be TRBD1 (5 bases). V lost 2 bases and J lost 7, with 11 bases in between. CDR1 GTSNPN and CDR2 SVGIG come from the germline V gene (reference sequence). This CDR3 has 13 amino acids. CDR3 in amino acids: CAWSPGWDGELFF. CDR3 sequence (DNA): TGTGCCTGGAGTCCAGGGTGGGACGGGGAGCTGTTTTTT.

This clone has a handful of counts. This chain joins TRBV11-2 and TRBJ1-3; D not resolved. V gave up 5 bases and J gave up 4 bases, with 12 bases separating them. This CDR3 is 14 amino acids long. Germline V gene sequence: CDR1 SGHAT, CDR2 FQNNGV. CDR3 region: CASSQGGWGNTIYF. The CDR3 nucleotides read TGTGCCAGCAGCCAAGGAGGGTGGGGAAACACCATATATTTT.

This clone has a handful of counts. V is TRBV10-2 and J is TRBJ1-5; D is possibly TRBD1 (5 bases). Germline V gene sequence: CDR1 WSHSY, CDR2 SAAADI. This CDR3 has 14 residues. V lost 3 bases and J lost 1, with 7 bases in between. CDR3 DNA: TGCGCCAGCAGTGAACAGGCGAGCAATCAGCCCCAGCATTTT. This gives the protein CASSEQASNQPQHF.

V gene TRBV6-5 combines with J gene TRBJ1-2; D gene unclear. Germline V lookup: CDR1 MNHEY, CDR2 SVGAGI. V was shortened by 7 bases and J by 8 bases, with 14 bases between the two germline ends. This CDR3 is 12 amino acids long. Here the CDR3 reads CASNGRSGGYTF. The CDR3 region has the DNA TGTGCCAGCAATGGTAGAAGCGGAGGCTACACCTTC.

This clone was found a few times. V and J are TRBV10-2 and TRBJ2-7; D is unclear. The V gene's germline CDR1 is WSHSY and CDR2 SAAADI. The germline V and J ends were trimmed by 6 bases and 4 bases, with 7 bases remaining between them. The CDR3 is made up of 11 amino acids. CDR3 region: CASSPTYEQYF. CDR3 nucleotides: TGCGCCAGCAGCCCGACTTACGAGCAGTACTTC.

This rearrangement joins TRBV2 to TRBJ2-5, with 10 bases fitting TRBD1. The CDR3 covers 13 residues. After removal of 7 bases from V and 5 bases from J, the junction contained 4 bases not matched to a gene. From germline, CDR1 is SNHLY and CDR2 FYNNEI. The CDR3 coding sequence is TGTGCCAGCACTAAGGACAGGGGGGAGACCCAGTACTTC. The encoded protein is CASTKDRGETQYF.

This clone turned up a few times. The chain has TRBV5-1 and TRBJ2-2; D is unresolved. The CDR3 is made up of 14 amino acids. The germline V gene has CDR1 SGHRS and CDR2 YFSETQ. The ends were cut back, 0 bases at V and 5 bases at J, with 8 bases in the middle. The CDR3, as DNA: TGCGCCAGCAGCTTGGTTACGGAGACCGGGGAGCTGTTTTTT. Protein: CASSLVTETGELFF. The full variable domain, rest sourced from reference TRBV5-1 and TRBJ2-2, is KAGVTQTPRYLIKTRGQQVTLSCSPISGHRSVSWYQQTPGQGLQFLFEYFSETQRNKGNFPGRFSGRQFSNSRSEMNVSTLELGDSALYLCASSLVTETGELFFGEGSRLTVL.

V gene TRBV28 combines with J gene TRBJ2-1; 8 bases agree with TRBD1. This CDR3 region has 18 residues. Germline V gene data show CDR1 as MDHEN and CDR2 as SYDVKM. Losses at the gene ends were 3 bases for V and 5 bases for J; bases not matched to a gene: 15. CDR3 sequence reads: CASSFSGGLGSLNNEQFF. CDR3 DNA: TGTGCCAGCAGTTTTTCAGGGGGCCTTGGAAGCTTAAACAATGAGCAGTTCTTC. Combining the CDR3 with reference TRBV28 and TRBJ2-1 gives the whole variable domain DVKVTQSSRYLVKRTGEKVFLECVQDMDHENMFWYRQDPGLGLRLIYFSYDVKMKEKGDIPEGYSVSREKKERFSLILESASTNQTSMYLCASSFSGGLGSLNNEQFFGPGTRLTVL.

This clone was seen a handful of times. This sequence joins TRBV9 and TRBJ2-7, with 11 bases identical to TRBD2. The CDR3 is 17 residues long. Per germline, CDR1 SGDLS and CDR2 YYNGEE. V lost 2 bases, J lost 4 bases, and 11 bases stayed unmatched. For the CDR3, the DNA is TGTGCCAGCAGCGTCGGACCTACCGGGACTAGCGGTTACGAGCAGTACTTC. This encodes CASSVGPTGTSGYEQYF.

V is TRBV28 and J is TRBJ2-1; 11 bases match TRBD2. CDR3 length: 16 residues. Per the germline V gene, CDR1 is MDHEN and CDR2 is SYDVKM. Trimming cost V 4 bases and J 0 bases; bases outside gene matches: 2. The CDR3 DNA reads as TGTGCCAGCAGTTCCGGGACTAGCGGCTCCTACAATGAGCAGTTCTTC. It is translated as CASSSGTSGSYNEQFF.

V and J are TRBV5-6 and TRBJ2-7; 9 positions match TRBD1. The J segment lost 6 bases and the V segment lost 2 bases, leaving 9 bases of the junction unmatched. Looked up from germline, CDR1 is SGHDT and CDR2 is YYEEEE. The CDR3 contains 15 residues. Here the CDR3 reads CASSFSGTGFGEQYF. The CDR3 DNA reads as TGTGCCAGCAGCTTTTCCGGGACAGGGTTCGGCGAGCAGTACTTC.

This clone was picked up a small number of times. V and J are TRBV15 and TRBJ2-5; D may be TRBD1 (6 bases). The germline V gene encodes CDR1 LNHNV and CDR2 YYDKDF (reference sequence). This CDR3 has 15 amino acids. The V gene lost 0 bases and the J gene lost 1 base, with 9 bases spanning the gap. The CDR3 loop reads CATSRDQGGQETQYF. CDR3 DNA sequence: TGTGCCACCAGCAGAGATCAAGGGGGCCAAGAGACCCAGTACTTC.

The rearrangement uses TRBV27 and TRBJ1-5; the D is unclear. Germline lookup yields CDR1 MNHEY and CDR2 SMNVEV (reference sequence). This CDR3 has 10 residues. V was clipped by 9 bases and J by 8 bases, with 8 bases between them. CDR3 amino acids: CARWLEPQHF. Written as DNA, the CDR3 is TGTGCCAGGTGGCTAGAGCCCCAGCATTTT.

The V call is TRBV10-3, the J call TRBJ2-7; D uncertain. The CDR3 length is 14 residues. Germline V gives CDR1 ENHRY, CDR2 SYGVKD. Trimming took 6 bases from V and 4 from J, leaving 16 bases between them. CDR3 nucleotides: TGTGCCATCAGGAACACCGACACTTCTTACGAGCAGTACTTC. Residues: CAIRNTDTSYEQYF.

This clone has more than one count but fewer than ten. The chain is built from TRBV6-6 and TRBJ2-5, with 9 positions matching TRBD1. The germline V gene encodes CDR1 MNHNY and CDR2 SVGAGI (reference sequence). This CDR3 is built from 14 residues. V was clipped by 7 bases and J by 4 bases; unmatched bases: 7. The DNA of the CDR3 is TGTGCCAGCAACCTACAGGGGGCTGGAGAGACCCAGTACTTC. Translating it yields CASNLQGAGETQYF.

This clone has only a few counts. This chain links TRBV29-1 with TRBJ2-1; D perhaps matches TRBD2 (5 bases). Germline-derived CDR1 and CDR2 are SQVTM and ANQGSEA. There are 12 residues in the CDR3. The germline V and J ends were trimmed by 7 bases and 4 bases, with 11 bases remaining between them. The CDR3 DNA is TGCAGCGGCGGAGGAGGATACAATGAGCAGTTCTTC. Its protein product is CSGGGGYNEQFF.